These 17 T cell receptor beta chains share one sample of origin, sequenced in a study of blood T cells in healthy people across ages. The use of a sample-barcoded 5' primer and a J-beta primer mix characterized a second PCR of roughly 6 to 11 cycles. TCRdb itself ran the 5' RACE reads through MiXCR, one entry per CDR3 protein. The sample holds more than 700,000 distinct CDR3 sequences, about 45% seen once. Sequencing was carried out using blood. These receptor sequences come from an elderly man in good health.

In this sample, this clonotype turned up a few times. The chain couples TRBV5-1 to TRBJ2-6; 7 nucleotides match TRBD2. The CDR3 spans 19 residues. Germline-derived CDR1 and CDR2 are SGHRS and YFSETQ. The V and J ends lost 0 bases and 0 bases, in that order; junction bases with no gene match: 9. DNA of the CDR3: TGCGCCAGCAGCTTGGCCAGTTTAGGGAGGGACTCTGGGGCCAACGTCCTGACTTTC. It translates to CASSLASLGRDSGANVLTF.

Only a few counts were recorded for this clonotype. The V gene is TRBV20-1, the J gene TRBJ2-1; 8 bases line up with TRBD2. Germline CDR1 is DFQATT and CDR2 is SNEGSKA (reference sequence). The junction had 9 bases not matched to a gene; V was cut back by 4 bases and J by 7 bases. The CDR3 runs to 14 residues. The CDR3 coding sequence is TGCAGTGCTACCCCAGCGGGAGTTGGGAATGAGCAGTTCTTC. Translating gives CSATPAGVGNEQFF.

There are a few counts of this clonotype. V gene TRBV7-2 combines with J gene TRBJ2-7; 7 bases map to TRBD2. The tail of the sequence fits TRBJ2-5 better, so the J call may be wrong. Germline V lookup: CDR1 SGHTA, CDR2 FQGNSA. This CDR3 spans 15 amino acids. Here the CDR3 DNA reads TGTGCCAGCAGCTTGGTTGGACTAGTGAGCGAGACCCAGTACTTC. This codes for CASSLVGLVSETQYF.

The J gene is TRBJ1-2, the V gene TRBV2, with TRBD1 matching over 7 bases. CDR1 and CDR2 from the germline V gene are SNHLY and FYNNEI. The CDR3 is 12 amino acids. V shed 8 bases, J shed 4 bases, and the junction held 4 bases outside the gene matches. In nucleotides, the CDR3 is TGTGCCAGCGGAAACAGGGGCTATGGCTACACCTTC. This sequence encodes CASGNRGYGYTF.

The rearrangement joins TRBV11-2 to TRBJ2-5, with 8 bases matching TRBD2. The length of the CDR3 is 16 residues. Germline CDR1 and CDR2: SGHAT and FQNNGV. Trimming cost V 0 bases and J 5 bases; bases outside gene matches: 8. CDR3 residues: CASSLEGGGLGETQYF. The CDR3 bases are TGTGCCAGCAGCTTAGAGGGCGGGGGGCTTGGGGAGACCCAGTACTTC.

V is TRBV5-1 and J is TRBJ2-5, with 13 bases aligning to TRBD2. The ends lost 1 base at V and 0 bases at J; junction bases unmatched: 6. This CDR3 comprises 18 residues. Germline V gives CDR1 SGHRS, CDR2 YFSETQ. The CDR3, as DNA: TGCGCCAGCAGCTTGACGGGGACTAGCGGGACCTACCAAGAGACCCAGTACTTC. It yields the protein CASSLTGTSGTYQETQYF.

V is TRBV9 and J is TRBJ1-6; D remains ambiguous. Germline CDR1 and CDR2: SGDLS and YYNGEE. Trimming shortened V by 0 bases and J by 9 bases, and 10 bases separated the two germline ends. CDR3 length equals 14 residues. CDR3 DNA: TGTGCCAGCAGCGTAGCGGTAGAAGGTTCACCCCTCCACTTT. Amino acid sequence: CASSVAVEGSPLHF.

This clonotype was observed at least ten times. The rearrangement uses TRBV7-2 and TRBJ2-5, with D unclear. The CDR3 totals 12 residues. Germline CDR1 reads SGHTA; CDR2 reads FQGNSA. V was trimmed by 2 bases and J by 4 bases, leaving 5 bases between them. The CDR3 DNA follows: TGTGCCAGCAGCTTAAGGTCAGAGACCCAGTACTTC. It translates to CASSLRSETQYF.

There are a few counts of this clonotype. CDR3 sequence (DNA): TGCGCCAGCAGCTTGGGCGGGGTTCGCTACAATGAGCAGTTCTTC. Translated: CASSLGGVRYNEQFF. The rearrangement joins TRBV5-1 to TRBJ2-1; weak D call: TRBD2 (6 bases). CDR3 length: 15 amino acids. V lost 0 bases and J lost 3, with 10 bases in between. Germline-derived CDR1 and CDR2 are SGHRS and YFSETQ.

The chain has TRBV9 and TRBJ2-2; tentative D call: TRBD1 (5 bases). CDR1 and CDR2 (germline): SGDLS, YYNGEE. The CDR3 length is 15 residues. V lost 4 bases, J lost 6 bases, and 16 bases lay in between. The CDR3 here is CASSKDPAGSGELFF. CDR3 sequence (DNA): TGTGCCAGCAGCAAAGACCCCGCAGGGTCCGGGGAGCTGTTTTTT.

The V and J genes are TRBV2 and TRBJ2-5; D gene uncertain. Germline lookup yields CDR1 SNHLY and CDR2 FYNNEI. With 2 bases removed from V and 2 bases from J, the gap between germline ends came to 12 bases. This CDR3 region has 15 residues. The CDR3 loop is CASSEMRWRQETQYF. In nucleotides, the CDR3 is TGTGCCAGCAGTGAAATGAGGTGGCGGCAAGAGACCCAGTACTTC.

The sample holds a few counts of this clonotype. This rearrangement joins TRBV28 to TRBJ2-5; the match to TRBD1 covers 10 bases. The last part of the DNA fits TRBJ2-7 better; the J call may be wrong. Germline lookup yields CDR1 MDHEN and CDR2 SYDVKM. This CDR3 is built from 15 residues. Here the CDR3 reads CASITRQGAAGEQYF. DNA of the CDR3: TGTGCCAGCATCACGCGACAGGGGGCGGCGGGCGAGCAGTACTTC.

This clonotype occurred a few times. The chain links TRBV6-2 or TRBV6-3 to TRBJ2-3; 10 nucleotides agree with TRBD2. Germline CDR1 and CDR2: MNHEY and SVGEGT. CDR3 size: 16 residues. V dropped 4 bases and J dropped 4; count of bases not matched to a gene: 8. CDR3 protein: CASSSPGLARPDTQYF. CDR3 in DNA: TGTGCCAGCAGTTCTCCGGGACTAGCGAGGCCAGATACGCAGTATTTT.

The chain joins TRBV5-1 to TRBJ2-2; tentatively, D is TRBD1 (5 bases). The germline V gene has CDR1 SGHRS and CDR2 YFSETQ. The CDR3 contains 15 residues. The V gene lost 4 bases and the J gene lost 1 base, with 11 bases spanning the gap. The CDR3 region is CASSASQGNTGELFF. CDR3 sequence (DNA): TGCGCCAGCAGCGCCTCGCAGGGGAACACCGGGGAGCTGTTTTTT.

This clonotype was detected many times. Here the CDR3 reads CASSSRTGRGVRSNQPQHF. The CDR3, as DNA: TGTGCCAGCAGCTCCAGGACAGGGAGAGGGGTAAGGAGCAATCAGCCCCAGCATTTT. V is TRBV5-6 and J is TRBJ1-5, with TRBD1 matching 8 bases. J was trimmed by 1 base and V by 3 bases; bases with no gene match: 15. CDR1 and CDR2 from the germline V gene are SGHDT and YYEEEE. The CDR3 is made up of 19 amino acids.

The sample holds a few counts of this clonotype. A junction boundary mismatches the germline segment, possibly from a read error. This rearrangement joins TRBV7-9 to TRBJ2-3, with D maybe TRBD2 (5 bases). This CDR3 has 14 residues. Germline lookup yields CDR1 SEHNR and CDR2 FQNEAQ (reference sequence). CDR3 nucleotides: TGTGCCAGTAGCTCGGGCCAGGCGGGAGATACGCAGTATTTT. It translates to CASSSGQAGDTQYF.

The chain has TRBV10-3 and TRBJ2-1; 10 bases are shared with TRBD2. The germline gives CDR1 ENHRY, CDR2 SYGVKD. The CDR3 consists of 14 residues. Trimming took 2 bases from V and 8 from J; bases not matched to a gene: 3. The CDR3: CAISEDLAGDEQFF. In nucleotides, the CDR3 is TGTGCCATCAGTGAGGACCTAGCGGGAGATGAGCAGTTCTTC.